This T cell receptor (beta chain) stems from a study of blood T cell repertoires in COVID-19. Study context: The samples span acute and convalescent COVID-19 from the United States, Italy and Spain. Sample material is recorded as cDNA or gDNA derived from T cells, B-cell-depleted T cells, or PBMCs.

Some clones are missing from TCRdb's copy, which holds only in-frame ones; the method was immunoSEQ multiplex PCR. The sample yields about 210,000 clones, approximately 90% seen once. Germline trimming cut 4 bases from V and 3 bases from J; bases unmatched to any gene: 7. The CDR3 loop spans 18 amino acids. Germline-derived CDR1 and CDR2 are MNHNS and SASEGT. This receptor was taken from a man aged 25 to 45 with acute or convalescent COVID-19. Sequencing used peripheral blood. The V call is TRBV6-1, the J call TRBJ2-2, with TRBD2 matching 14 bases. The DNA of the CDR3 is TGTGCCAGCAGTGCGACTAGCGGGGGGGCTCCATACACCGGGGAGCTGTTTTTT. It encodes CASSATSGGAPYTGELFF.